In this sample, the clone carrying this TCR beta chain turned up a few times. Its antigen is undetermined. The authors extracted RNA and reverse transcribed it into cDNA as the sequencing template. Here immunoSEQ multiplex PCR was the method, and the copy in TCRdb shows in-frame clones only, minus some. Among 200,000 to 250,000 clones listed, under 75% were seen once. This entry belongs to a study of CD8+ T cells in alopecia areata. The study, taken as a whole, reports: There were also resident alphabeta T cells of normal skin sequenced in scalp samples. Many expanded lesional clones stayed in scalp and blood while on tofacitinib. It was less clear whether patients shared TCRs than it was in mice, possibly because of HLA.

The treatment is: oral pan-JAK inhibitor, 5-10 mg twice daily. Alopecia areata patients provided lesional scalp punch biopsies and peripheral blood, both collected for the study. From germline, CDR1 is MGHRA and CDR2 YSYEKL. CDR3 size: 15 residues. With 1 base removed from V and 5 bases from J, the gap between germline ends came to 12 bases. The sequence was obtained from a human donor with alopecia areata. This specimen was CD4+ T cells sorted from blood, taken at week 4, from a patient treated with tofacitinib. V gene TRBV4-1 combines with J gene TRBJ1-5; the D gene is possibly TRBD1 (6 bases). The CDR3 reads CASSQGWQGHQPQHF. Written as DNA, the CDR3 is TGCGCCAGCAGCCAAGGGTGGCAGGGGCATCAGCCCCAGCATTTT.